A single sample is the source of the 2 T cell receptor beta chains below, sequenced in a study. TCRdb reanalysed the RT-PCR reads using MiXCR and keeps one entry per CDR3 protein. The sample yields more than 600,000 distinct CDR3 sequences, around 14% seen once. The sample was memory CD4+ T cells from blood. The source of these receptors is a female donor in good health, serving as a healthy control.

As for this clonotype: This may be a read error, as it is one base from a much larger clone. The rearrangement links TRBV6-5 to TRBJ2-7, with TRBD2 matching over 13 bases. V lost 7 bases, J lost 7 bases, and 7 bases stayed unmatched. This CDR3 has 14 residues. CDR1 is MNHEY, CDR2 SVGAGI, per germline. The CDR3 nucleotides read TGTGCCAGCAAACCGGGACTAGCGGGGAATGAGCAGTACTTC. It translates to CASKPGLAGNEQYF.

As to this clonotype: A much bigger clone sits one base away, suggesting this may be a read error. The gene calls are TRBV24-1 and TRBJ1-1, with TRBD1 as a possible D gene (5 bases). This CDR3 is built from 14 residues. The V and J ends lost 10 bases and 1 base respectively, with 15 bases between them. Germline loops: CDR1 KGHDR, CDR2 SFDVKD. CDR3 sequence reads: CATRPERGNTEAFF. CDR3 nucleotides: TGTGCCACTCGACCGGAAAGGGGGAACACTGAAGCTTTCTTT.